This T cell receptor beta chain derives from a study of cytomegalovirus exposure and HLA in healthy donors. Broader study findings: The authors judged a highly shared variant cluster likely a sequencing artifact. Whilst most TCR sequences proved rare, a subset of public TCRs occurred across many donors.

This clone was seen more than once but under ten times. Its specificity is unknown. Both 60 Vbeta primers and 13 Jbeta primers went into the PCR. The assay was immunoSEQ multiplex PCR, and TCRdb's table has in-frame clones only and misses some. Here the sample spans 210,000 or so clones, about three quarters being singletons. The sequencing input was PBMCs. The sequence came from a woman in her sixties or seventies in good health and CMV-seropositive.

The CDR3 spells CASTTSGGWGTEAFF. CDR3 bases: TGCGCCAGCACCACCTCGGGGGGCTGGGGCACTGAAGCTTTCTTT. This chain connects TRBV10-2 to TRBJ1-1, with D perhaps TRBD1 (6 bases). The CDR3 has 15 amino acids. From germline, CDR1 is WSHSY and CDR2 SAAADI. V lost 7 bases to trimming and J lost 4 bases, with 19 bases between them.